The clone carrying this TCR beta chain has ten or more counts. Germline CDR1 MDHEN, CDR2 SYDVKM. The ends were cut back, 4 bases at V and 4 bases at J, with 5 bases in the middle. The CDR3 totals 12 residues. The data derive from a study of blood T cells in healthy people across ages. For the second PCR, which ran for 7 to 11 cycles, a sample-barcoded 5' primer and a J-beta primer mix were used. One entry per CDR3 protein, called by TCRdb with MiXCR from the 5' RACE reads. The data show fewer than 950,000 distinct CDR3 sequences, under 40% seen once. The receptor's source is a man between 18 and 35 years old in good health. V gene TRBV28 combines with J gene TRBJ1-5; no definite D call. The material sequenced was blood. The CDR3 loop is CASSSGNQPQHF. For the CDR3, the DNA is TGTGCCAGCAGTTCGGGGAATCAGCCCCAGCATTTT.